This TCR beta chain was obtained from a study of shared clonotypes between healthy human individuals. General study points: Sequencing depth was expected to influence donor clonotype sharing. Having only a few donors restricted how much genetic and exposure-history diversity was captured.

At deep level, the assay was performed. Across several immunoSEQ plates, the genomic DNA of each subset was split evenly. The table came from immunoSEQ multiplex PCR; TCRdb's copy has only in-frame clones and leaves some out. The table includes roughly 500,000 clones, 60% to 80% detected once. Germline V lookup: CDR1 MNHEY, CDR2 SVGAGI. The CDR3 contains 15 residues. Trimming at V came to 2 bases and at J to 8 bases, leaving 6 bases not matched to a gene. On this clone: The antigen remains undetermined.

The sequence was collected from a woman aged 40 to 50 in good health. Some clones in this sample may be carry-over from other donors' samples. The sample was PBMCs. The chain employs TRBV6-5 and TRBJ1-4, with 9 bases that match TRBD1. CDR3 loop: CASSYGTGSGEKLFF. The CDR3 DNA sequence: TGTGCCAGCAGTTACGGGACAGGGAGCGGGGAAAAACTGTTTTTT.